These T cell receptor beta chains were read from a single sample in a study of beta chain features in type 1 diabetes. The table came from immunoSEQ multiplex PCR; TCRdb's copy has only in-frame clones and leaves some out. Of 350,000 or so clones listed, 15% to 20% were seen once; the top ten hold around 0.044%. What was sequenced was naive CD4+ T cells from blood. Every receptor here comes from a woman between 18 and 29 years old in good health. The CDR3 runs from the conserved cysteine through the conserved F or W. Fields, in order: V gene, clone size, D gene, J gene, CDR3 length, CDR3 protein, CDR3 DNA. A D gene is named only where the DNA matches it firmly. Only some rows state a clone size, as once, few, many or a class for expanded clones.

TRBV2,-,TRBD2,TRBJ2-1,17,CASSEKAASGRAFEQFF,TGTGCCAGCAGTGAAAAGGCCGCTAGCGGGAGGGCTTTCGAGCAGTTCTTC
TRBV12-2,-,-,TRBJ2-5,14,CASRSLATATTQYF,TGTGCAAGTCGATCTCTAGCGACTGCGACGACCCAGTACTTC
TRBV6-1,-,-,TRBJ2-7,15,CASSGAGGPYYEQYF,TGTGCCAGCAGTGGGGCCGGGGGTCCCTACTACGAGCAGTACTTC
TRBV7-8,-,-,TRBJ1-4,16,CASSIHIASRLEKLFF,TGTGCCAGCAGCATTCACATAGCCAGTCGGCTCGAAAAACTGTTTTTT
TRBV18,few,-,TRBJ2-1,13,CASSPPAVNEQFF,TGTGCCAGCTCACCACCGGCGGTCAATGAGCAGTTCTTC
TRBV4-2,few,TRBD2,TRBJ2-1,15,CASSQDKLAGNEQFF,TGTGCCAGCAGCCAAGATAAGCTAGCGGGGAATGAGCAGTTCTTC
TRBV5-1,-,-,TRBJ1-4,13,CASSGAPDEKLFF,TGCGCCAGCAGCGGAGCGCCGGATGAAAAACTGTTTTTT
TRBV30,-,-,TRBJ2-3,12,CAWGADGDTQYF,TGTGCCTGGGGGGCGGACGGAGATACGCAGTATTTT
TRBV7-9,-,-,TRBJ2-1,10,CASSLTSRIF,TGTGCCAGCAGCCTTACGAGCCGTATCTTC
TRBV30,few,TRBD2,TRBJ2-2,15,CAWTGLAGSAGELFF,TGTGCCTGGACTGGACTAGCGGGGTCCGCCGGGGAGCTGTTTTTT
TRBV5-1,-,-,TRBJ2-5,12,CASSSQGETQYF,TGCGCCAGCAGCTCCCAGGGAGAGACCCAGTACTTC
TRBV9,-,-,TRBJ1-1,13,CASSVFRDTEAFF,TGTGCCAGCAGCGTTTTCCGGGACACTGAAGCTTTCTTT
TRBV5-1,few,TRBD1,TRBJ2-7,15,CASSLVTGLTYEQYF,TGCGCCAGCAGCTTGGTGACAGGGTTGACCTACGAGCAGTACTTC
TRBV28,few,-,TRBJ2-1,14,CASSFSGLRDEQFF,TGTGCCAGCAGTTTTTCGGGACTCCGCGATGAGCAGTTCTTC
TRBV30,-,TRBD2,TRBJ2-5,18,CAWSVGVTSGRERETQYF,TGTGCCTGGAGTGTAGGTGTAACTAGCGGGAGGGAACGAGAGACCCAGTACTTC
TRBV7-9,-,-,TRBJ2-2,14,CASSLTGDTGELFF,TGTGCCAGCAGCTTAACGGGGGACACCGGGGAGCTGTTTTTT
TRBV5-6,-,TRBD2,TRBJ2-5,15,CASSPLAGGRETQYF,TGTGCCAGCAGCCCACTAGCGGGGGGGCGGGAGACCCAGTACTTC
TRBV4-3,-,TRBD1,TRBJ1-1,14,CASSQDRVRTEAFF,TGCGCCAGCAGCCAGGACAGGGTGCGCACTGAAGCTTTCTTT
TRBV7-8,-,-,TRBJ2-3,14,CASSLVQGRDTQYF,TGTGCCAGCAGCTTAGTTCAGGGGAGAGATACGCAGTATTTT
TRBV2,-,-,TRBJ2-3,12,CASSLSSDTQYF,TGTGCCAGCAGCCTAAGCTCAGATACGCAGTATTTT
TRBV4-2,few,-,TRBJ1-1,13,CASSYRGNTEAFF,TGTGCCAGCAGCTATCGCGGGAACACTGAAGCTTTCTTT
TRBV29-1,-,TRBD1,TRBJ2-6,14,CSVGQGGGANVLTF,TGCAGCGTAGGACAGGGCGGTGGGGCCAACGTCCTGACTTTC